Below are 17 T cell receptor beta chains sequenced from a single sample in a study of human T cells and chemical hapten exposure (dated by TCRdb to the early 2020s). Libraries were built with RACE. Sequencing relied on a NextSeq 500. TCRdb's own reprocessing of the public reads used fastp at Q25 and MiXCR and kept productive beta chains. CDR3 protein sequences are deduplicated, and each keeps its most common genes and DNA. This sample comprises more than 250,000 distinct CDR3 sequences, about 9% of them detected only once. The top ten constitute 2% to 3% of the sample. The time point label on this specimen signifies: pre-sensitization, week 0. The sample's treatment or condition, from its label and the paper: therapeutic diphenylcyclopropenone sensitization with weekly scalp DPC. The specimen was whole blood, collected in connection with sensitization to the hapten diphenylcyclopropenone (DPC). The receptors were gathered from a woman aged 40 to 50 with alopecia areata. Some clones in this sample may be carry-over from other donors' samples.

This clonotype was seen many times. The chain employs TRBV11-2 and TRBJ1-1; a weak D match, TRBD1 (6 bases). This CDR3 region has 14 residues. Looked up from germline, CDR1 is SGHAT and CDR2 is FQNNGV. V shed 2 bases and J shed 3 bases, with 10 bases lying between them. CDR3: CASSLRGGDTEAFF. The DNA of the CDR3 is TGTGCCAGCAGCTTAAGGGGGGGAGACACTGAAGCTTTCTTT.

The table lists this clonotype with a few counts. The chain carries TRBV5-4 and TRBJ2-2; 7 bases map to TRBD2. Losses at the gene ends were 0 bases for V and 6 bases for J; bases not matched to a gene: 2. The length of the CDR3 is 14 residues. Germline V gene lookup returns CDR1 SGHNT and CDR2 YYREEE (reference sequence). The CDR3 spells CASSLEGGSGELFF. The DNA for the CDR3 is TGTGCCAGCAGCTTGGAGGGAGGGTCCGGGGAGCTGTTTTTT.

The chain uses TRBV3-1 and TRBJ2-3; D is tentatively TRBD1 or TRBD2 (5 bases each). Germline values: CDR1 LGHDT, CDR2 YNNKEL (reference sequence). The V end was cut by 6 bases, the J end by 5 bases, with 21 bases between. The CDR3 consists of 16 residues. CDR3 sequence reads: CASSPTTGRGVDTQYF. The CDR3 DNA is TGTGCCAGCAGTCCCACGACGGGACGAGGAGTAGATACGCAGTATTTT.

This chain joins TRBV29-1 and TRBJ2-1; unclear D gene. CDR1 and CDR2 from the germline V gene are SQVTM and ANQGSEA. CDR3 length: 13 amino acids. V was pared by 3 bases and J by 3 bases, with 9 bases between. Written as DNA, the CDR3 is TGCAGCGTTGAGGCGCGACTCTACAATGAGCAGTTCTTC. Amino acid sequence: CSVEARLYNEQFF.

The CDR3 coding sequence is TGTGCCAGCAGTTTCGGGCAGCACTATGGCTACACCTTC. Its protein product is CASSFGQHYGYTF. The chain couples TRBV6-2 or TRBV6-3 to TRBJ1-2; no definite D call. Germline assignment: CDR1 MNHEY and CDR2 SVGEGT. The CDR3 is made up of 13 amino acids. With 4 bases removed from V and 3 bases from J, the gap between germline ends came to 9 bases.

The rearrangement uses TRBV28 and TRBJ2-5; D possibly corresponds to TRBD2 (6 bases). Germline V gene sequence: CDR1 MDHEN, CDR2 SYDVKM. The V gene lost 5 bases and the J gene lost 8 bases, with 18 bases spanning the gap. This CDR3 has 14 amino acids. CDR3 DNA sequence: TGTGCCAGCAGTCCTTCCGGGACTCCGTTAACCCAGTACTTC. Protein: CASSPSGTPLTQYF.

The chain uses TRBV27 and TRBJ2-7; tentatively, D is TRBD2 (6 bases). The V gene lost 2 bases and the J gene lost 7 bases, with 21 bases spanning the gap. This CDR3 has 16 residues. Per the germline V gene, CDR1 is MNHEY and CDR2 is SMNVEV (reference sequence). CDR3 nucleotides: TGTGCCAGCAGTTTACCTCACGGGACTGGTACGATAGAGCAGTACTTC. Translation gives CASSLPHGTGTIEQYF.

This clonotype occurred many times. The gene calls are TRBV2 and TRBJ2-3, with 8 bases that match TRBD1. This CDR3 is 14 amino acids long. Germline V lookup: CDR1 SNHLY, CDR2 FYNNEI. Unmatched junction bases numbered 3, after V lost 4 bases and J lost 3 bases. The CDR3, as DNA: TGTGCCAGCAGTGGACAGGGGAGGACAGATACGCAGTATTTT. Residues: CASSGQGRTDTQYF.

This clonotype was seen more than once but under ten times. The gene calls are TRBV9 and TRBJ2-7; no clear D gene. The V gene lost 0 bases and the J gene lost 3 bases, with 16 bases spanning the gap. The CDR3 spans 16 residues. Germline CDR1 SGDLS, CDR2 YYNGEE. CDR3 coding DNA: TGTGCCAGCAGCGTAGGTCAGGCCTCAAACGGCTACGAGCAGTACTTC. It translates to CASSVGQASNGYEQYF.

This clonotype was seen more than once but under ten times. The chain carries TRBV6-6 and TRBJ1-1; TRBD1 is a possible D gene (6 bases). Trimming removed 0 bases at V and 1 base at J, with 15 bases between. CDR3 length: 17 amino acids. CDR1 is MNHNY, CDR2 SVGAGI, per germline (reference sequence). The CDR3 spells CASSYSYREGENTEAFF. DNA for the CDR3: TGTGCCAGCAGTTACTCGTACAGGGAGGGTGAGAACACTGAAGCTTTCTTT.

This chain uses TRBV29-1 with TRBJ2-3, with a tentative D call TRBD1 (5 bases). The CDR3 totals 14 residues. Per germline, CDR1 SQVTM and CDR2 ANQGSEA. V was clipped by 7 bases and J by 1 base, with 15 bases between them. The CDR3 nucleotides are TGCAGCGCGGACAATGGAGTACGCACAGATACGCAGTATTTT. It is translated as CSADNGVRTDTQYF.

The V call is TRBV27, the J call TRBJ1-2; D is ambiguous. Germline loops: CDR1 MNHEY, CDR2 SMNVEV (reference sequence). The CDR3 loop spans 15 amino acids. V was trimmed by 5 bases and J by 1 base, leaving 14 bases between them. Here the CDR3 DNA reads TGTGCCAGCAGTCCCTACCCGGGCCTTAACTATGGCTACACCTTC. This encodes CASSPYPGLNYGYTF.

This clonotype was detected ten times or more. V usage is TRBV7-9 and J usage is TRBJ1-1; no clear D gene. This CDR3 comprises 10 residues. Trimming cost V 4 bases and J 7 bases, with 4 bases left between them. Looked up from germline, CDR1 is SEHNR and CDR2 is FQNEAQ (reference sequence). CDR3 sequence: CASSSLEAFF. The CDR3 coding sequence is TGTGCCAGCAGCTCCCTTGAAGCTTTCTTT. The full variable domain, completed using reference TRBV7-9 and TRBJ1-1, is DTGVSQNPRHKITKRGQNVTFRCDPISEHNRLYWYRQTLGQGPEFLTYFQNEAQLEKSRLLSDRFSAERPKGSFSTLEIQRTEQGDSAMYLCASSSLEAFFGQGTRLTVV.

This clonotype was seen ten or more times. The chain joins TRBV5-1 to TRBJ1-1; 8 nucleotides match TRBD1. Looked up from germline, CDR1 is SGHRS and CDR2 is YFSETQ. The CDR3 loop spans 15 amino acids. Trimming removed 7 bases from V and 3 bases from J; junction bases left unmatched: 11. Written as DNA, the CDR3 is TGCGCCAGCTTTCCAGGGGGCGCGATGGACACTGAAGCTTTCTTT. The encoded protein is CASFPGGAMDTEAFF.

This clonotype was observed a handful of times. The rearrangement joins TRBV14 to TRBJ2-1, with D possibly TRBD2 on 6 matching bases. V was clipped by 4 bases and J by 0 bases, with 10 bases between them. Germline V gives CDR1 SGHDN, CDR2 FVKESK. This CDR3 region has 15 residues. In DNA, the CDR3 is TGTGCCAGCAGCCGGCCGGGACTCTCCTACAATGAGCAGTTCTTC. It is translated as CASSRPGLSYNEQFF.

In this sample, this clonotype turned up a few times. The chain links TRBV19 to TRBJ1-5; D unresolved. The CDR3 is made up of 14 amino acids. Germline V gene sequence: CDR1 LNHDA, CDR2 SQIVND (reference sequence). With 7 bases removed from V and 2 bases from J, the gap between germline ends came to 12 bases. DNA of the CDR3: TGTGCCAGTAACCGACGAACAGGCAATCAGCCCCAGCATTTT. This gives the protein CASNRRTGNQPQHF.

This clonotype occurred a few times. The CDR3 reads CASSAGHRNNSPLHF. In DNA form, the CDR3 reads TGTGCCAGCAGCGCGGGACATCGCAATAATTCACCCCTCCACTTT. The rearrangement uses TRBV9 and TRBJ1-6; a possible D gene is TRBD1 (6 bases). V was cut by 3 bases and J by 5 bases, with 12 bases left in between. The CDR3 length is 15 residues. Germline-derived CDR1 and CDR2 are SGDLS and YYNGEE.